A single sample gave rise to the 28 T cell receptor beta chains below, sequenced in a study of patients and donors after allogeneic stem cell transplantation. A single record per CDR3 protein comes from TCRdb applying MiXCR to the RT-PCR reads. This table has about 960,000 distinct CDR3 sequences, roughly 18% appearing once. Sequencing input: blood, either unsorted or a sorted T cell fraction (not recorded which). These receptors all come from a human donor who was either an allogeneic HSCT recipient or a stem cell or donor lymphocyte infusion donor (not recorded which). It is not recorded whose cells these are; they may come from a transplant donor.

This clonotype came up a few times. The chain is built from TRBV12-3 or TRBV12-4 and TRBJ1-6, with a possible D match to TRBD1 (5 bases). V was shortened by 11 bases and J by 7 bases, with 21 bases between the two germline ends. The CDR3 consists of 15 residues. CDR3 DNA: TGTGCCTCAGGGAGTGGGGGGGTCATCAATTCACCCCTCCACTTT. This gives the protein CASGSGGVINSPLHF.

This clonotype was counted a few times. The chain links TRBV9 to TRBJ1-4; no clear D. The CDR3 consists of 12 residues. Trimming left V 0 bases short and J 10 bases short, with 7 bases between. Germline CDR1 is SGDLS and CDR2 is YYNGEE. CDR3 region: CASSVGSGKLFF. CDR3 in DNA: TGTGCCAGCAGCGTAGGGTCGGGAAAACTGTTTTTT.

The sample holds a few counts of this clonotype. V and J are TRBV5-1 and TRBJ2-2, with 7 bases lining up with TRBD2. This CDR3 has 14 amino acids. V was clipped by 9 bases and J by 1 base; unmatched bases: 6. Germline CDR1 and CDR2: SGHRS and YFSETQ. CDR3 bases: TGCGCCACCAGAAGGGAGGGGAACACCGGGGAGCTGTTTTTT. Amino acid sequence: CATRREGNTGELFF. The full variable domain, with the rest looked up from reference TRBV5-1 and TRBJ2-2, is KAGVTQTPRYLIKTRGQQVTLSCSPISGHRSVSWYQQTPGQGLQFLFEYFSETQRNKGNFPGRFSGRQFSNSRSEMNVSTLELGDSALYLCATRREGNTGELFFGEGSRLTVL.

The CDR3 DNA follows: TGCAGCGTTGAGAGGCGGATCCAAGAGACCCAGTACTTC. Protein product: CSVERRIQETQYF. This chain joins TRBV29-1 and TRBJ2-5; D gene uncertain. Per the germline V gene, CDR1 is SQVTM and CDR2 is ANQGSEA. The V and J ends lost 3 bases and 1 base respectively, with 9 bases between them. This CDR3 has 13 residues.

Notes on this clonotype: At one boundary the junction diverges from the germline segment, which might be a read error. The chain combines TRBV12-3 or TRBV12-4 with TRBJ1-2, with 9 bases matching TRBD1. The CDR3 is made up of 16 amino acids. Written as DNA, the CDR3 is TGTGTCAGCAGTGACCGGGACAGGGTAATCTTCTATGGCTACACCTTC. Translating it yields CVSSDRDRVIFYGYTF.

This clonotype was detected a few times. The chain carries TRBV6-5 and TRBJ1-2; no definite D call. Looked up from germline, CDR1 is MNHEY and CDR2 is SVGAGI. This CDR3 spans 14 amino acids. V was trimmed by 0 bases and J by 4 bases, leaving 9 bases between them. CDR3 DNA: TGTGCCAGCAGTTACTCGAGAACGACCTATGGCTACACCTTC. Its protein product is CASSYSRTTYGYTF.

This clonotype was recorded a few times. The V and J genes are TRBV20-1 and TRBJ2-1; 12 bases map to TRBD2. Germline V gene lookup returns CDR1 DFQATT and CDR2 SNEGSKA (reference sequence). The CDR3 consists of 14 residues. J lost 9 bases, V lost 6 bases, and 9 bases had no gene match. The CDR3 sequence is CSANLAGGGGEQFF. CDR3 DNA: TGCAGTGCCAATCTAGCGGGAGGGGGAGGTGAGCAGTTCTTC.

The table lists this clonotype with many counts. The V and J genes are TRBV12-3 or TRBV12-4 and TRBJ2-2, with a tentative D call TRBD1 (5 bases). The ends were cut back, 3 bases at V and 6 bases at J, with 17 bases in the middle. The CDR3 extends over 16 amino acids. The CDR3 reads CASSLISWVGAGELFF. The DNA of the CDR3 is TGTGCCAGCAGTTTGATCTCGTGGGTAGGGGCCGGGGAGCTGTTTTTT.

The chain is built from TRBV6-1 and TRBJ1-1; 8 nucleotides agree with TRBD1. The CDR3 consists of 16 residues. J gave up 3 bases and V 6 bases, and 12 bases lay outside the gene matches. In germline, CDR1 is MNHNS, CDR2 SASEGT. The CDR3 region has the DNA TGTGCCAGCAGGACCGGCCCGGACAGGGTTTACACTGAAGCTTTCTTT. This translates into CASRTGPDRVYTEAFF.

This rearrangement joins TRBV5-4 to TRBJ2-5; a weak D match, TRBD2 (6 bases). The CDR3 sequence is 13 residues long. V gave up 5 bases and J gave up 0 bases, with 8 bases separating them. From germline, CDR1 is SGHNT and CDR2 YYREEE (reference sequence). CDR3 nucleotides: TGTGCCAGCAGAAGGGACTACCAAGAGACCCAGTACTTC. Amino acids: CASRRDYQETQYF. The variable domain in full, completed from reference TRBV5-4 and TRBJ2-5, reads ETGVTQSPTHLIKTRGQQVTLRCSSQSGHNTVSWYQQALGQGPQFIFQYYREEENGRGNFPPRFSGLQFPNYSSELNVNALELDDSALYLCASRRDYQETQYFGPGTRLLVL.

The CDR3 nucleotides are TGTGCCAGCAGTTTAGGGGACAGGGGAACGGCTGGAAACACCATATATTTT. Encoded protein: CASSLGDRGTAGNTIYF. The chain recombines TRBV12-3 or TRBV12-4 with TRBJ1-3; 10 bases agree with TRBD1. The junction had 5 bases not matched to a gene; V was cut back by 1 base and J by 2 bases. CDR3 length: 17 residues.

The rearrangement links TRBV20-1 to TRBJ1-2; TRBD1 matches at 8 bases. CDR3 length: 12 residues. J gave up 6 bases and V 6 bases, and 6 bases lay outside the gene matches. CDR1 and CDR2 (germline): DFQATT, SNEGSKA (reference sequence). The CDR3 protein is CSAPTGDHGYTF. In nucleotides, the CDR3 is TGCAGTGCGCCGACAGGGGATCATGGCTACACCTTC.

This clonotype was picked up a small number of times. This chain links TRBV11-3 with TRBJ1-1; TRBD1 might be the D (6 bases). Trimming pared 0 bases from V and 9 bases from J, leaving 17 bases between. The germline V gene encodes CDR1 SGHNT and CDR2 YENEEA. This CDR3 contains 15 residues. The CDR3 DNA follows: TGTGCCAGCAGCTTAGACTCCGGGACAAGCGTCAAAGCTTTCTTT. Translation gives CASSLDSGTSVKAFF.

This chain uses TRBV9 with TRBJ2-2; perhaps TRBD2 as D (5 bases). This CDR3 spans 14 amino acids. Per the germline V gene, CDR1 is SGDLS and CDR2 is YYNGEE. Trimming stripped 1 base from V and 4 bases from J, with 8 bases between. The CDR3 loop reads CASSVSGTTGELFF. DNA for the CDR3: TGTGCCAGCAGCGTAAGCGGAACCACCGGGGAGCTGTTTTTT.

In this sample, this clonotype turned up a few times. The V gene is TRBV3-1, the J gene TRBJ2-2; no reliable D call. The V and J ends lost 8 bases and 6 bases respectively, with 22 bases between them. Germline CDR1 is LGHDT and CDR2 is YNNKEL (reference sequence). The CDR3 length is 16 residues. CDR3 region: CASLQLGGVGAGELFF. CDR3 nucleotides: TGTGCCAGCCTCCAACTCGGCGGTGTTGGTGCCGGGGAGCTGTTTTTT.

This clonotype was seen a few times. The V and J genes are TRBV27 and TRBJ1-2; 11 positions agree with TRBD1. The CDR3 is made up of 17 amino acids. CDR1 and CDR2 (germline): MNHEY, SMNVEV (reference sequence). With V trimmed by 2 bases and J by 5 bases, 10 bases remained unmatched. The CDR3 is CASSLRLTDRGQYGYTF. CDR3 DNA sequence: TGTGCCAGCAGTTTACGGCTAACGGACAGGGGGCAGTATGGCTACACCTTC.

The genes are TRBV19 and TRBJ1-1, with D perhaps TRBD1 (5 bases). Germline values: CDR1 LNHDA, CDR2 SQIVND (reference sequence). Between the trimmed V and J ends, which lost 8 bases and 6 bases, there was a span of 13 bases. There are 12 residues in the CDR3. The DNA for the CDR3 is TGTGCCAGTGCGAAGGGACGGGCTGAAGCTTTCTTT. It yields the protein CASAKGRAEAFF.

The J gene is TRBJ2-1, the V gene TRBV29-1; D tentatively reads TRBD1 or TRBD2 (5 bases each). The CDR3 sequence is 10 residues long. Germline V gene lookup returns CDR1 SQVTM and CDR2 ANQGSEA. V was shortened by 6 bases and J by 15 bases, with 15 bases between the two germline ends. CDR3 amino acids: CSVPWGILFF. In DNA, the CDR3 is TGCAGCGTCCCTTGGGGGATTCTGTTCTTC.

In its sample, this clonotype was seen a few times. The CDR3 DNA is TGTGCCAGCAGTTACACTCATACGAGCTCCTACGAGCAGTACTTC. Protein: CASSYTHTSSYEQYF. The V call is TRBV6-5, the J call TRBJ2-7; D call uncertain. Germline CDR1 is MNHEY and CDR2 is SVGAGI. V was shortened by 2 bases and J by 0 bases, with 11 bases between the two germline ends. The CDR3 covers 15 residues.

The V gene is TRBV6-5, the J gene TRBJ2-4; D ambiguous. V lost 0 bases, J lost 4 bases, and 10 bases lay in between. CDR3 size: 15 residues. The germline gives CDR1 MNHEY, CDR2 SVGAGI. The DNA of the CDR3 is TGTGCCAGCAGTTACTCGATCGTACGGAAAAACATTCAGTACTTC. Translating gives CASSYSIVRKNIQYF.

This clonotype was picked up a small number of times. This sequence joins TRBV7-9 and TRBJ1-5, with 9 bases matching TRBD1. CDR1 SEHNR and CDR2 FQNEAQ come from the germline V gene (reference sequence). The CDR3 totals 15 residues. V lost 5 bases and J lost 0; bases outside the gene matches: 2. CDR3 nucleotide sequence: TGTGCCAGCAGCCAACAGGGGGCTAGCAATCAGCCCCAGCATTTT. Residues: CASSQQGASNQPQHF.

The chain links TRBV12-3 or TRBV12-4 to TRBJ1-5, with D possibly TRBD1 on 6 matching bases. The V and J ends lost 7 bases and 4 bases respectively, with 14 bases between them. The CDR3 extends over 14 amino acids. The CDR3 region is CASTPTGKNQPQHF. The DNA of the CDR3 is TGTGCCAGCACACCCACAGGGAAGAATCAGCCCCAGCATTTT.

The CDR3 here is CASSLTGRTHEQYF. For the CDR3, the DNA is TGCGCCAGCAGCCTTACAGGGAGGACCCACGAGCAGTACTTC. The rearrangement links TRBV5-1 to TRBJ2-7; either TRBD1 or TRBD2 may supply D (6 bases each). This CDR3 is built from 14 residues. Deletions cut 4 bases from V and 5 bases from J, with 16 bases between. Germline V CDR1 and CDR2: SGHRS, YFSETQ. Drawing the rest from reference TRBV5-1 and TRBJ2-7, the complete variable domain is KAGVTQTPRYLIKTRGQQVTLSCSPISGHRSVSWYQQTPGQGLQFLFEYFSETQRNKGNFPGRFSGRQFSNSRSEMNVSTLELGDSALYLCASSLTGRTHEQYFGPGTRLTVT.

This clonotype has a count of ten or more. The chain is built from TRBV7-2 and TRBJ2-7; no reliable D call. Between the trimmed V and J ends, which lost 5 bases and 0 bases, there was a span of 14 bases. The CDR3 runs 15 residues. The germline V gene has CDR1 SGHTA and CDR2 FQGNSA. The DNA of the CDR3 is TGTGCCAGCAGCACCTACCTTAGACTCTCCTACGAGCAGTACTTC. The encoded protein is CASSTYLRLSYEQYF.

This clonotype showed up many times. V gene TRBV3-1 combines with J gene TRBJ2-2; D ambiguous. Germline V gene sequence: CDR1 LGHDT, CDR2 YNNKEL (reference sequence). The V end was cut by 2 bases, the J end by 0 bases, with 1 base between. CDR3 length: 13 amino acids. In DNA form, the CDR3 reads TGTGCCAGCAGCCAAACGAACACCGGGGAGCTGTTTTTT. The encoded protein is CASSQTNTGELFF.

The CDR3, as DNA: TGCAGTTCAGGGACTAGCGCGGAGACCCAGTACTTC. Residues: CSSGTSAETQYF. J is TRBJ2-5 and V is TRBV20-1, with 10 bases aligning to TRBD2. The CDR3 totals 12 residues. The germline V gene has CDR1 DFQATT and CDR2 SNEGSKA (reference sequence). Trimming took 8 bases from V and 5 from J; bases not matched to a gene: 5.

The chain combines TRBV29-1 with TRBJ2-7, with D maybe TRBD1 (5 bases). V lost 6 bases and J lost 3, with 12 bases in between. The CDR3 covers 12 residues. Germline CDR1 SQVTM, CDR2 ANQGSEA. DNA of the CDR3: TGCAGCGTAAACACAGGTTTCTACGAGCAGTACTTC. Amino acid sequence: CSVNTGFYEQYF.

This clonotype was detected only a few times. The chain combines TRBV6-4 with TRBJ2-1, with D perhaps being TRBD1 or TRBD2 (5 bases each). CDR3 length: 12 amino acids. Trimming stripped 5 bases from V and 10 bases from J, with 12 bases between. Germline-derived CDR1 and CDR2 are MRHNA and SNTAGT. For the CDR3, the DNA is TGTGCCAGCAGTCAGGGAGTCGGGGAGCAGTTCTTC. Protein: CASSQGVGEQFF.